These 25 T cell receptor beta chains originate from one sample sequenced in a study of blood T cell repertoires in COVID-19. Sequenced by immunoSEQ multiplex PCR; TCRdb stores in-frame clones only, minus some. The sample consists of roughly 120,000 clones, 85% of them appearing once. The sequencing sample was made of peripheral blood. The receptors come from a human donor in a cohort sampled during active COVID-19.

V gene TRBV6-5 combines with J gene TRBJ1-2, with D uncertain. The CDR3 length is 14 residues. Trimming left V 6 bases short and J 4 bases short, with 15 bases between. From germline, CDR1 is MNHEY and CDR2 SVGAGI. The CDR3 is CASRLDVPPYGYTF. In DNA form, the CDR3 reads TGTGCCAGCAGACTAGACGTACCGCCCTATGGCTACACCTTC.

This clone was seen once. The chain employs TRBV6-5 and TRBJ2-7; D is perhaps TRBD1 (6 bases). Germline CDR1 MNHEY, CDR2 SVGAGI. The CDR3 runs 13 residues. V lost 0 bases and J lost 3, with 6 bases in between. CDR3 bases: TGTGCCAGCAGTTACTCGACAGGCTACGAGCAGTACTTC. It encodes CASSYSTGYEQYF.

The V call is TRBV7-9, the J call TRBJ2-5; 8 nucleotides match TRBD2. The CDR3 runs to 16 residues. Germline assignment: CDR1 SEHNR and CDR2 FQNEAQ (reference sequence). The ends lost 2 bases at V and 1 base at J; junction bases unmatched: 6. In DNA, the CDR3 is TGTGCCAGCAGCTTAAGGGCGGGGGGCCGCCAAGAGACCCAGTACTTC. This codes for CASSLRAGGRQETQYF.

The chain links TRBV27 to TRBJ1-2, with D hard to call. Germline V gene sequence: CDR1 MNHEY, CDR2 SMNVEV (reference sequence). This CDR3 spans 14 amino acids. The V end was cut by 2 bases, the J end by 2 bases, with 9 bases between. This chain's CDR3 is CASSLRVSNYGYTF. The CDR3, as DNA: TGTGCCAGCAGTTTACGGGTTAGCAACTATGGCTACACCTTC.

This chain uses TRBV28 with TRBJ2-7, with 8 bases identical to TRBD1. Germline V gene lookup returns CDR1 MDHEN and CDR2 SYDVKM. With 5 bases clipped from V and 3 bases from J, the junction kept 12 bases outside the gene matches. The CDR3 covers 16 residues. CDR3 bases: TGTGCCAGCAGTATCCCCAGGGGGCAACTTAGCTACGAGCAGTACTTC. This codes for CASSIPRGQLSYEQYF.

The chain carries TRBV7-2 and TRBJ2-3, with D uncertain. CDR1 is SGHTA, CDR2 FQGNSA, per germline. V lost 4 bases, J lost 7 bases, and 9 bases lay in between. This CDR3 spans 12 amino acids. CDR3 in DNA: TGTGCCAGCAGCTACTTGAGAAATACGCAGTATTTT. Translating it yields CASSYLRNTQYF.

This sequence joins TRBV2 and TRBJ2-1; 7 nucleotides align to TRBD1. The CDR3 totals 13 residues. Germline CDR1 SNHLY, CDR2 FYNNEI. This CDR3 is CALVGEGGGEQFF. CDR3 coding DNA: TGTGCATTAGTGGGGGAAGGGGGCGGTGAGCAGTTCTTC.

The chain is built from TRBV7-2 and TRBJ1-2, with TRBD1 identical over 8 bases. V gave up 3 bases and J gave up 2 bases; unmatched junction bases: 2. This CDR3 is 14 amino acids long. Germline V gene sequence: CDR1 SGHTA, CDR2 FQGNSA. For the CDR3, the DNA is TGTGCCAGCAGCTTCTACAGGGGGAACTATGGCTACACCTTC. It codes for CASSFYRGNYGYTF.

This clone was seen a single time. V gene TRBV29-1 combines with J gene TRBJ1-2, with D maybe TRBD1 (5 bases). Trimming removed 4 bases at V and 4 bases at J, with 10 bases between. The length of the CDR3 is 12 residues. The germline CDR1 and CDR2 sequences are SQVTM and ANQGSEA. CDR3 in DNA: TGCAGCGTTGCTGGGGGGATCTATGGCTACACCTTC. It codes for CSVAGGIYGYTF.

CDR3 nucleotides: TGTGCCAGCAGTGAAGGCGAGGTCGGGGAAAAACTGTTTTTT. Protein product: CASSEGEVGEKLFF. This chain links TRBV6-1 with TRBJ1-4, with no clear D. Per germline, CDR1 MNHNS and CDR2 SASEGT. There are 14 residues in the CDR3. V shed 1 base and J shed 8 bases, with 11 bases lying between them.

J is TRBJ1-3 and V is TRBV6-5; TRBD1 might be the D (5 bases). Germline V gene lookup returns CDR1 MNHEY and CDR2 SVGAGI. The CDR3 is 13 residues long. The V gene lost 6 bases and the J gene lost 4 bases, with 10 bases spanning the gap. The CDR3 bases are TGTGCCAGCAGGGGGCAAGCGGGAAACACCATATATTTT. Amino acid sequence: CASRGQAGNTIYF.

The chain couples TRBV28 to TRBJ1-1, with a weak D call TRBD1 (5 bases). V was shortened by 8 bases and J by 4 bases, with 14 bases between the two germline ends. The CDR3 is 13 residues long. CDR1 and CDR2 from the germline V gene are MDHEN and SYDVKM. The CDR3 spells CASLLEGLTEAFF. CDR3 DNA sequence: TGTGCCAGCCTCTTAGAGGGACTCACTGAAGCTTTCTTT.

The chain carries TRBV5-1 and TRBJ1-4, with 12 bases that match TRBD1. Germline V lookup: CDR1 SGHRS, CDR2 YFSETQ. Trimming removed 0 bases from V and 7 bases from J; junction bases left unmatched: 7. This CDR3 has 17 amino acids. CDR3 DNA: TGCGCCAGCAGCTTGGCACCGGGGACAGGGGGCGGTGAAAAACTGTTTTTT. Translated: CASSLAPGTGGGEKLFF.

The V call is TRBV28, the J call TRBJ1-2, with D tentatively TRBD1 (6 bases). Looked up from germline, CDR1 is MDHEN and CDR2 is SYDVKM. The CDR3 runs to 14 residues. With 2 bases removed from V and 8 bases from J, the gap between germline ends came to 15 bases. The CDR3 protein is CASSLSLRTGGYTF. The DNA for the CDR3 is TGTGCCAGCAGTTTAAGCCTTCGTACAGGGGGCTACACCTTC.

V and J are TRBV6-5 and TRBJ2-1; D gene ambiguous. CDR1 is MNHEY and CDR2 is SVGAGI in the germline V gene. The CDR3 contains 14 residues. V gave up 2 bases and J gave up 7 bases, with 12 bases separating them. This chain's CDR3 is CASSYGPRVNEQFF. For the CDR3, the DNA is TGTGCCAGCAGTTACGGGCCCCGTGTGAATGAGCAGTTCTTC.

This chain links TRBV7-3 with TRBJ2-1, with 7 bases identical to TRBD2. CDR1 and CDR2 (germline): SGHTA, FQGTGA. J lost 0 bases, V lost 4 bases, and 15 bases had no gene match. The CDR3 covers 19 residues. The CDR3 reads CASSSRGDGSGDSYNEQFF. CDR3 sequence (DNA): TGTGCCAGCAGCTCCCGCGGGGATGGCAGCGGGGACTCCTACAATGAGCAGTTCTTC.

The chain couples TRBV9 to TRBJ2-3, with no clear D. This CDR3 comprises 12 residues. Looked up from germline, CDR1 is SGDLS and CDR2 is YYNGEE. V was shortened by 1 base and J by 5 bases, with 5 bases between the two germline ends. CDR3 amino acids: CASSVQEDTQYF. For the CDR3, the DNA is TGTGCCAGCAGCGTACAGGAAGATACGCAGTATTTT.

Only one count was recorded for this clone. The chain has TRBV2 and TRBJ2-5; 12 bases align to TRBD1. CDR1 and CDR2 from the germline V gene are SNHLY and FYNNEI. CDR3 length: 14 amino acids. V dropped 8 bases and J dropped 4; count of bases not matched to a gene: 5. In nucleotides, the CDR3 is TGTGCCAGCGGGGACAGGGGGCAGAGAGAGACCCAGTACTTC. Its translation: CASGDRGQRETQYF.

The chain joins TRBV27 to TRBJ2-3; D remains unclear. The CDR3 sequence is 17 residues long. Germline loops: CDR1 MNHEY, CDR2 SMNVEV (reference sequence). The V gene lost 0 bases and the J gene lost 1 base, with 14 bases spanning the gap. DNA for the CDR3: TGTGCCAGCAGTTTATCGTACGAAGCCGATCGCACAGATACGCAGTATTTT. The encoded protein is CASSLSYEADRTDTQYF.

The rearrangement uses TRBV7-9 and TRBJ2-5; a weak D match, TRBD2 (6 bases). CDR3 size: 16 residues. Per germline, CDR1 SEHNR and CDR2 FQNEAQ (reference sequence). Trimming stripped 5 bases from V and 2 bases from J, with 18 bases between. CDR3 amino acids: CASSLLGRWTQETQYF. The CDR3 nucleotides are TGTGCCAGCAGCCTCCTGGGGAGGTGGACTCAAGAGACCCAGTACTTC.

Here the CDR3 DNA reads TGTGCCAGCAGTGGCCCGGACAGGGTTTGGGGCAATCAGCCCCAGCATTTT. Translating it yields CASSGPDRVWGNQPQHF. The V call is TRBV6-4, the J call TRBJ1-5; 8 positions match TRBD1. The ends lost 4 bases at V and 2 bases at J; junction bases unmatched: 10. The CDR3 spans 17 residues. Per the germline V gene, CDR1 is MRHNA and CDR2 is SNTAGT.

This clone was picked up one time. The V and J genes are TRBV23-1 and TRBJ2-1; perhaps TRBD1 as D (5 bases). TRBV23-1 falls under the ORF class, with uncertain function. This CDR3 is 12 amino acids long. V lost 7 bases, J lost 5 bases, and 9 bases lay in between. CDR3: CASNRPHNEQFF. The CDR3 bases are TGCGCCAGCAACAGGCCCCACAATGAGCAGTTCTTC.

This chain links TRBV7-2 with TRBJ2-2; 7 positions agree with TRBD1. Germline-derived CDR1 and CDR2 are SGHTA and FQGNSA. CDR3 length: 16 amino acids. The ends lost 1 base at V and 7 bases at J; junction bases unmatched: 9. The CDR3 reads CASSLGRTGDVGELFF. The CDR3 nucleotides read TGTGCCAGCAGCTTAGGTCGTACAGGGGATGTCGGGGAGCTGTTTTTT.

This CDR3 is CASSLNSYTGELFF. In DNA, the CDR3 is TGTGCCAGCAGCTTAAACAGTTACACCGGGGAGCTGTTTTTT. The chain recombines TRBV7-3 with TRBJ2-2; no clear D gene. V was shortened by 1 base and J by 3 bases, with 6 bases between the two germline ends. CDR3 length: 14 amino acids. The V gene's germline CDR1 is SGHTA and CDR2 FQGTGA.

For the CDR3, the DNA is TGTGCCAGCAGCCCACAGGGGAGCCTCTACAATGAGCAGTTCTTC. This sequence encodes CASSPQGSLYNEQFF. This chain connects TRBV7-3 to TRBJ2-1, with 7 bases lining up with TRBD1. Per germline, CDR1 SGHTA and CDR2 FQGTGA. V dropped 5 bases and J dropped 3; count of bases not matched to a gene: 7. CDR3 length equals 15 residues.